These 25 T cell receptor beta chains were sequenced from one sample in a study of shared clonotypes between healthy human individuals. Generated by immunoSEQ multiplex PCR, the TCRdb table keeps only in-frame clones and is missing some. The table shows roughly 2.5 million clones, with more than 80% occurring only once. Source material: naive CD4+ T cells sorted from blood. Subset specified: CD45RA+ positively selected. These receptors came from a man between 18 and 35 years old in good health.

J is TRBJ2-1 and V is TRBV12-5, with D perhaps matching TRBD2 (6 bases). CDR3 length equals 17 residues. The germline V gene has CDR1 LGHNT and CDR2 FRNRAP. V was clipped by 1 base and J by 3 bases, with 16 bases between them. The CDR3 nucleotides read TGTGCTAGTGGTTTGGCGGGGTTGGGAGGAAGCTACAATGAGCAGTTCTTC. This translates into CASGLAGLGGSYNEQFF.

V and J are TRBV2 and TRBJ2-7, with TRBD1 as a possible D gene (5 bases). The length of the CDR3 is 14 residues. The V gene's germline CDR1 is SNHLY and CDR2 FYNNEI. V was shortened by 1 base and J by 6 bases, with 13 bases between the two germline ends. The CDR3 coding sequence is TGTGCCAGCAGTGAAGAAGTGGGGCTTTTCGAGCAGTACTTC. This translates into CASSEEVGLFEQYF.

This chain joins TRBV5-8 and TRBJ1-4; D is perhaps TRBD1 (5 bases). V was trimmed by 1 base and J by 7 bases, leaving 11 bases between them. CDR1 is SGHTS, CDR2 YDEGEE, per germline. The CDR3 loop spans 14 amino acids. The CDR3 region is CASSLRGRGEKLFF. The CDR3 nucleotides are TGTGCCAGCAGCTTGCGGGGGAGAGGTGAAAAACTGTTTTTT.

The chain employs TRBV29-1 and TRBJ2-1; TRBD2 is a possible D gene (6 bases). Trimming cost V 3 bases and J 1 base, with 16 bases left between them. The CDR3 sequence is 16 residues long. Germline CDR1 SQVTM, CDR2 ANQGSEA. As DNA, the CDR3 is TGCAGCGTTGATAGGGGACTCTCCTTTTCCTACAATGAGCAGTTCTTC. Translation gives CSVDRGLSFSYNEQFF.

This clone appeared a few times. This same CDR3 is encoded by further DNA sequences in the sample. The CDR3 here is CAWSVIDSNQPQHF. DNA of the CDR3: TGTGCCTGGAGTGTAATCGATAGCAATCAGCCCCAGCATTTT. The chain employs TRBV30 and TRBJ1-5; D not resolved. The germline V gene encodes CDR1 GTSNPN and CDR2 SVGIG (reference sequence). V was pared by 0 bases and J by 0 bases, with 6 bases between. This CDR3 contains 14 residues. The complete variable domain, with remaining parts taken from reference TRBV30 and TRBJ1-5, reads SQTIHQWPATLVQPVGSPLSLECTVEGTSNPNLYWYRQAAGRGLQLLFYSVGIGQISSEVPQNLSASRPQDRQFILSSKKLLLSDSGFYLCAWSVIDSNQPQHFGDGTRLSIL.

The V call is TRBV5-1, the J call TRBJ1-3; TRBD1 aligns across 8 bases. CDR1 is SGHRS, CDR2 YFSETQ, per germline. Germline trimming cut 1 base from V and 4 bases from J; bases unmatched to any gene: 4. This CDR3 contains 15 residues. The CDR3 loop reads CASSLTGGTGNTIYF. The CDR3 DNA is TGCGCCAGCAGCTTGACAGGGGGAACAGGAAACACCATATATTTT.

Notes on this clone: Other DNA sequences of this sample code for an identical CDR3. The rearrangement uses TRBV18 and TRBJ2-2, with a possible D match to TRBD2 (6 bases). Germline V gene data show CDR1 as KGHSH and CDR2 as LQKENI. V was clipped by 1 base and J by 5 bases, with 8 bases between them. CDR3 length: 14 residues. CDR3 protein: CASSPQRGTGELFF. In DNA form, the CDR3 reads TGTGCCAGCTCACCACAACGGGGGACCGGGGAGCTGTTTTTT. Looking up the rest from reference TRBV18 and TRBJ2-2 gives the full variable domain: NAGVMQNPRHLVRRRGQEARLRCSPMKGHSHVYWYRQLPEEGLKFMVYLQKENIIDESGMPKERFSAEFPKEGPSILRIQQVVRGDSAAYFCASSPQRGTGELFFGEGSRLTVL.

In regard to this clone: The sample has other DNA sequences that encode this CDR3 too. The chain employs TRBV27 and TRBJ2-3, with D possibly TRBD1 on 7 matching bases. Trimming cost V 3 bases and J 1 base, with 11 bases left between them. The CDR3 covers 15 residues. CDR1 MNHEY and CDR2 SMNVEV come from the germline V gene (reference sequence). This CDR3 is CASSLEGARTDTQYF. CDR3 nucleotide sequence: TGTGCCAGCAGTTTGGAGGGGGCCCGCACAGATACGCAGTATTTT.

The CDR3 DNA follows: TGTGCCAGCAGCGTAGGGGGCGCTGGCGATACGCAGTATTTT. Amino acids: CASSVGGAGDTQYF. V and J are TRBV9 and TRBJ2-3; D possibly corresponds to TRBD1 (5 bases). The CDR3 is 14 amino acids. Per germline, CDR1 SGDLS and CDR2 YYNGEE. Deletions cut 0 bases from V and 6 bases from J, with 11 bases between.

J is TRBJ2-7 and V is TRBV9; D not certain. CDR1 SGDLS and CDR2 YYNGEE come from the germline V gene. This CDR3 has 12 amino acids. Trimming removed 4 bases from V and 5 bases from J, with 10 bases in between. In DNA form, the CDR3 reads TGTGCCAGCAGCAAACCCCCGAACGAGCAGTACTTC. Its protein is CASSKPPNEQYF. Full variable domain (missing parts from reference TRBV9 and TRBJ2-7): DSGVTQTPKHLITATGQRVTLRCSPRSGDLSVYWYQQSLDQGLQFLIQYYNGEERAKGNILERFSAQQFPDLHSELNLSSLELGDSALYFCASSKPPNEQYFGPGTRLTVT.

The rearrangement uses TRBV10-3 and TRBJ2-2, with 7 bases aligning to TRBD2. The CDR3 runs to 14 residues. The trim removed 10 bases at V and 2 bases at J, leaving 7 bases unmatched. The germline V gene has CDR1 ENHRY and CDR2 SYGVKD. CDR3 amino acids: CATLAAQNTGELFF. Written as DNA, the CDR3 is TGTGCCACGCTAGCGGCACAAAACACCGGGGAGCTGTTTTTT.

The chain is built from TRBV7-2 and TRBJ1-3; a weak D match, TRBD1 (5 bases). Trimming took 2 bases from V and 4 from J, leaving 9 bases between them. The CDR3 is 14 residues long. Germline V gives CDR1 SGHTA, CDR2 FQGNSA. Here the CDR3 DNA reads TGTGCCAGCAGCTTAAGGGGTAGAGGAAACACCATATATTTT. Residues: CASSLRGRGNTIYF.

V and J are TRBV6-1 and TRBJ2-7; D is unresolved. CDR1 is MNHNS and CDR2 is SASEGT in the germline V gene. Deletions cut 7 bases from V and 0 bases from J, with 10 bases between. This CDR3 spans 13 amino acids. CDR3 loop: CASKQGSSYEQYF. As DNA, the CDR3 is TGTGCCAGCAAGCAAGGCAGCTCCTACGAGCAGTACTTC.

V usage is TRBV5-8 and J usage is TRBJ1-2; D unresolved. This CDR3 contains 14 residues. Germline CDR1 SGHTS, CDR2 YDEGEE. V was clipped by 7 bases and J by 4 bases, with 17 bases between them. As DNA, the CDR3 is TGTGCCAGCGCGCGGCTTGGGCAGACCTATGGCTACACCTTC. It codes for CASARLGQTYGYTF.

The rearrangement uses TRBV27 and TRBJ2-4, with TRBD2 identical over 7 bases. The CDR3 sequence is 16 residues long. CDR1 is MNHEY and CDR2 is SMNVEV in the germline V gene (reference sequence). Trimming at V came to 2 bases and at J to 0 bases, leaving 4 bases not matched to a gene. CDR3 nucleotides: TGTGCCAGCAGTTTAGGGCTAGCGGTAGCCAAAAACATTCAGTACTTC. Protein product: CASSLGLAVAKNIQYF.

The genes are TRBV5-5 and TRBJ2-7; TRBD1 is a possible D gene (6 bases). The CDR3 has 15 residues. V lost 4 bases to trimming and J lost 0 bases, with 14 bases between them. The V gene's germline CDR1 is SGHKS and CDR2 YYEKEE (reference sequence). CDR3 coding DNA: TGTGCCAGCAGCCGGACAGACCTGAGCTCCTACGAGCAGTACTTC. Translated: CASSRTDLSSYEQYF.

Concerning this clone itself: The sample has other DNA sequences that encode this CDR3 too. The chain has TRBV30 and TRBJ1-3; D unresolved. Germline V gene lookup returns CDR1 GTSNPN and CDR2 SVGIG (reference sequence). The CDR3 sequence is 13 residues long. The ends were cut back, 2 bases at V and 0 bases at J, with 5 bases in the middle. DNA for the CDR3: TGTGCCTGGAGTTCGACCTCTGGAAACACCATATATTTT. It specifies CAWSSTSGNTIYF.

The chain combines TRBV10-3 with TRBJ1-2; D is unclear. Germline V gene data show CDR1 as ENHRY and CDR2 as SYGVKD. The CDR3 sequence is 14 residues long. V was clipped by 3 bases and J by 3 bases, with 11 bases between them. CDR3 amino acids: CAISDVVTDYGYTF. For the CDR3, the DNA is TGTGCCATCAGTGACGTCGTGACCGACTATGGCTACACCTTC.

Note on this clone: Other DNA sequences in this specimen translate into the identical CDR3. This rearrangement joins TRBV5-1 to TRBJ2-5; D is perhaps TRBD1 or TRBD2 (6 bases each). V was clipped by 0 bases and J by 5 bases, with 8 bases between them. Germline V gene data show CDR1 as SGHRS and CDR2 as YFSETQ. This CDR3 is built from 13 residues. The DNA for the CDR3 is TGCGCCAGCAGCTTGGGGGGGGCCGAGACCCAGTACTTC. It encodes CASSLGGAETQYF.

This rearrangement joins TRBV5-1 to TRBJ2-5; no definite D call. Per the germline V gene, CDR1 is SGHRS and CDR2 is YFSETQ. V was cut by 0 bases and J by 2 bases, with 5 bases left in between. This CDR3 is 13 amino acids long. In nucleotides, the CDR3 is TGCGCCAGCAGCTTGGACCAGCAAGAGACCCAGTACTTC. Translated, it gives CASSLDQQETQYF.

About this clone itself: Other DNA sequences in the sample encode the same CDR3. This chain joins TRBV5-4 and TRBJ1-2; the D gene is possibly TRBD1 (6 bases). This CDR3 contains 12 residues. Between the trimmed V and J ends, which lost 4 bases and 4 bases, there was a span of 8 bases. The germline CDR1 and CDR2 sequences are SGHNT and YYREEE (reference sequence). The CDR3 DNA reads TGTGCCAGCAGCCCGGACAGCTATGGCTACACCTTC. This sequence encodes CASSPDSYGYTF.

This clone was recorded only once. DNA for the CDR3: TGTGCCACCAGCAGAGATGGGAGGTGGAGTTCCGAAGCTTTCTTT. Translation gives CATSRDGRWSSEAFF. The rearrangement uses TRBV15 and TRBJ1-1; no reliable D call. Germline loops: CDR1 LNHNV, CDR2 YYDKDF (reference sequence). This CDR3 contains 15 residues. The V gene lost 0 bases and the J gene lost 8 bases, with 16 bases spanning the gap.

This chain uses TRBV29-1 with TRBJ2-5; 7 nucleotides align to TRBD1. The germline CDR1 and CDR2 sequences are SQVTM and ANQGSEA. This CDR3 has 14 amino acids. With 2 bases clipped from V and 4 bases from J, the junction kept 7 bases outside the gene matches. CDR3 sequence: CSVETTGVGETQYF. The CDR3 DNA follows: TGCAGCGTTGAAACAACAGGGGTCGGAGAGACCCAGTACTTC. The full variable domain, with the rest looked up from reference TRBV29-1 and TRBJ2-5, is SAVISQKPSRDICQRGTSLTIQCQVDSQVTMMFWYRQQPGQSLTLIATANQGSEATYESGFVIDKFPISRPNLTFSTLTVSNMSPEDSSIYLCSVETTGVGETQYFGPGTRLLVL.

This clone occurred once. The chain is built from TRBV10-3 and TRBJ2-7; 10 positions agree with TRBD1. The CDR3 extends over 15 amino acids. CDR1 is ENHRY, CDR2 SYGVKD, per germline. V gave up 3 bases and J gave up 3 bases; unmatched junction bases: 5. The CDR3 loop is CAISDSGQGSYEQYF. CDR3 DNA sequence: TGTGCCATCAGTGACTCGGGACAGGGGAGCTACGAGCAGTACTTC.

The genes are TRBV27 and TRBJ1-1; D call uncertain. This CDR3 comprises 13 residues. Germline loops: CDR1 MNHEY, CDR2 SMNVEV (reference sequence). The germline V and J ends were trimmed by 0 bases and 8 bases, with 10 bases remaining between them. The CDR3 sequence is CASSLSIGVEAFF. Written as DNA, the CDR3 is TGTGCCAGCAGTTTATCTATTGGTGTAGAAGCTTTCTTT.